The entry that follows covers one TCR beta chain sequence. The antigen is undetermined. At one end the junction does not follow the germline gene, possibly because of a read error. This record belongs to a study of tumor and adjacent non-tumor tissue in lung cancer. General observations from the study: Tumor tissue had significantly higher TCR diversity than normal lung.

The V gene's germline CDR1 is DFQATT and CDR2 SNEGSKA (reference sequence). The CDR3 is made up of 13 amino acids. TCRbeta libraries were built with three rounds of nested PCR, modified from ARM-PCR. TCRdb called the multiplex PCR reads again in MiXCR, with one record for every CDR3 protein. This table holds approximately 79,000 distinct CDR3 sequences, 72% found once. No cell sorting was done before RNA was extracted from the tissue. The TCR comes from a woman aged 40 to 55 with non-small cell lung cancer. The chain couples TRBV20-1 to TRBJ2-5; D uncertain. The source material was lung tumor tissue. In nucleotides, the CDR3 is TGCAGTGCTAGTCATCCGTACCTAGAGACCCAGTATTTC. Amino acid sequence: CSASHPYLETQYF.